This TCR beta chain stems from a study of T cells after yellow fever vaccination. Overall study results and limits: Weaker, the secondary response had a peak occurring faster, on day 5 versus 15.

TCRdb reprocessed the 5' RACE reads with MiXCR, giving one entry per CDR3 protein. Of about 230,000 distinct CDR3 sequences listed, around 6.7% were seen once; the top ten hold 0.85% to 1.2%. In its sample, this clonotype was seen many times. Its antigen is not known. V was clipped by 4 bases and J by 5 bases; unmatched bases: 6. Germline-derived CDR1 and CDR2 are SGHRS and YFSETQ. The CDR3 totals 15 residues. The clonotype originates from a man aged 30 to 39 who received the YFV17D yellow fever vaccine. The sequencing here drew on CD4+ T cells sorted from PBMCs, taken on the day of the yellow fever booster vaccination. The chain is built from TRBV5-1 and TRBJ2-1; TRBD2 agrees at 10 bases. CDR3 bases: TGCGCCAGCAGCAGGATAGCGGGAGGAAACAATGAGCAGTTCTTC. This encodes CASSRIAGGNNEQFF. Combining the CDR3 with reference TRBV5-1 and TRBJ2-1 gives the whole variable domain KAGVTQTPRYLIKTRGQQVTLSCSPISGHRSVSWYQQTPGQGLQFLFEYFSETQRNKGNFPGRFSGRQFSNSRSEMNVSTLELGDSALYLCASSRIAGGNNEQFFGPGTRLTVL.